This entry is about one TCR beta chain. Trimming cost V 0 bases and J 5 bases, with 13 bases left between them. CDR3 length: 15 amino acids. Germline CDR1 and CDR2: LGHNT and FRNRAP. In the source study's methods: From reference gene primer amplification, estimates of nucleated cell counts were derived. Clones were read by immunoSEQ multiplex PCR, and TCRdb kept only the in-frame ones, dropping some. V and J calls and clone size come straight from that table; D and trimming were deduced from the DNA. In the table there are some 190,000 clones, approximately 81% of which are singletons. Enrollment of patients from Seattle took place during active infection, with longitudinal follow-up. The data derive from a study of blood T cell repertoires in COVID-19. Study-level background: COVID-19 samples, acute and convalescent, were from the United States, Italy and Spain. T cells, B-cell-depleted T cells, or PBMCs supplied cDNA or gDNA.

This clonotype was sampled from a person aged 70 to 85 with COVID-19, enrolled during active disease. Sequencing input: peripheral blood. This sequence joins TRBV12-5 and TRBJ1-2; the D gene is possibly TRBD1 (6 bases). The chain's CDR3 is CASGLVGTPLYGYTF. CDR3 nucleotides: TGTGCTAGTGGTTTGGTTGGGACACCCCTATATGGCTACACCTTC.